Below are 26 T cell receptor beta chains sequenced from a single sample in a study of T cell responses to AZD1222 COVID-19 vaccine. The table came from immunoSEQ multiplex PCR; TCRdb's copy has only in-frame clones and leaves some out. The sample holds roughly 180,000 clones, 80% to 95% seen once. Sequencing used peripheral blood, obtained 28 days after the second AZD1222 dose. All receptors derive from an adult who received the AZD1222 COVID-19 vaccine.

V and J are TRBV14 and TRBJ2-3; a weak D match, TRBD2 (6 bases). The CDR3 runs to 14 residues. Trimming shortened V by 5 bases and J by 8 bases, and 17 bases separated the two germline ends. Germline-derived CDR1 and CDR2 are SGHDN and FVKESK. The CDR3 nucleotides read TGTGCCAGCAGCAAGACTAGTGGGGGAGGTACGCAGTATTTT. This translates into CASSKTSGGGTQYF.

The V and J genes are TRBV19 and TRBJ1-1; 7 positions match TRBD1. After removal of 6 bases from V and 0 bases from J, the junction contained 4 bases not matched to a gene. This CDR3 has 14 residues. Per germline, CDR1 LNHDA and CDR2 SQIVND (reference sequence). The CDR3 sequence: CASRLTGMNTEAFF. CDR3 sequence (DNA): TGTGCCAGTAGGCTGACAGGGATGAACACTGAAGCTTTCTTT.

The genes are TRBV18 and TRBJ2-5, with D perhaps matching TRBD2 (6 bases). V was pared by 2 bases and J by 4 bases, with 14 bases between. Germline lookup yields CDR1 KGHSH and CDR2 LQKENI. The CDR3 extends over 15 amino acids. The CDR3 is CASSPSTLGGETQYF. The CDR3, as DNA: TGTGCCAGCTCACCATCCACCCTGGGGGGAGAGACCCAGTACTTC.

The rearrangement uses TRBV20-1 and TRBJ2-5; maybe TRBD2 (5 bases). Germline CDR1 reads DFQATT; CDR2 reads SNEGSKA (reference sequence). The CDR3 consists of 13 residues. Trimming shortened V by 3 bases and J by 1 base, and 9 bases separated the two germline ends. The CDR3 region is CSASEGSQETQYF. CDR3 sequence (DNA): TGCAGTGCTAGTGAAGGGAGCCAAGAGACCCAGTACTTC.

The CDR3 sequence: CASSLGMGTYNEQFF. The CDR3 DNA is TGTGCCAGCAGCTTAGGGATGGGGACCTACAATGAGCAGTTCTTC. The chain has TRBV13 and TRBJ2-1; D is undetermined. Germline assignment: CDR1 PRHDT and CDR2 FYEKMQ (reference sequence). V lost 0 bases and J 2 bases, leaving 8 bases between the germline ends. This CDR3 is built from 15 residues. Complete variable domain (other parts from reference TRBV13 and TRBJ2-1): AAGVIQSPRHLIKEKRETATLKCYPIPRHDTVYWYQQGPGQDPQFLISFYEKMQSDKGSIPDRFSAQQFSDYHSELNMSSLELGDSALYFCASSLGMGTYNEQFFGPGTRLTVL.

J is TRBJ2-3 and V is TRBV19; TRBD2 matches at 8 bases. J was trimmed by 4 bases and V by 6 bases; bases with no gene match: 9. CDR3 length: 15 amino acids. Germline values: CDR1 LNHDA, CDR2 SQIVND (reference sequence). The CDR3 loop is CASRLPGLEPDTQYF. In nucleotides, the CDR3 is TGTGCCAGTAGGCTCCCGGGACTAGAGCCAGATACGCAGTATTTT.

CDR3 DNA sequence: TGTGCCAGCAGTTTAGGGGGTTACTCCTACGAGCAGTACTTC. This encodes CASSLGGYSYEQYF. The rearrangement links TRBV28 to TRBJ2-7; D is tentatively TRBD1 or TRBD2 (5 bases each). CDR1 is MDHEN, CDR2 SYDVKM, per germline. The CDR3 sequence is 14 residues long. V dropped 2 bases and J dropped 0 bases, with 8 bases sitting between them.

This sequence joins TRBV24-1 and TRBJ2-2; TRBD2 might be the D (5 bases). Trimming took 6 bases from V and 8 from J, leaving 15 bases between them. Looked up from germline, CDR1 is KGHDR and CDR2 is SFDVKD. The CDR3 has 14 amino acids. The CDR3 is CATSSRAVAGELFF. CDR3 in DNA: TGTGCCACCAGTTCCCGAGCAGTAGCGGGGGAGCTGTTTTTT.

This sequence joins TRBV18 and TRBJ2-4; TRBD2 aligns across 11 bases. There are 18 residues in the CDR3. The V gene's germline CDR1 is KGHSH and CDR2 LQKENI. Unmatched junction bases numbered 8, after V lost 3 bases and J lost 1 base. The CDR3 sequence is CASSPFFSGRDAKNIQYF. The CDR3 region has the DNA TGTGCCAGCTCACCTTTCTTTAGCGGGAGGGACGCCAAAAACATTCAGTACTTC.

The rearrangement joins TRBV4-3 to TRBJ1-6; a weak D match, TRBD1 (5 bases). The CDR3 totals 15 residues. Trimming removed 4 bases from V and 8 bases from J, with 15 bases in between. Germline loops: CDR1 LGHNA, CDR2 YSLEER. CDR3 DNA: TGCGCCAGCAGCCTCGGGGGGGGAAGGGATTCACCCCTCCACTTT. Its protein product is CASSLGGGRDSPLHF.

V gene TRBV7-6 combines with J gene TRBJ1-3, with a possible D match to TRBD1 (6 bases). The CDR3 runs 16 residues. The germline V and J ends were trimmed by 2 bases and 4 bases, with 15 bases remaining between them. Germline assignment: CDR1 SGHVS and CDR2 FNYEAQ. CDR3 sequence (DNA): TGTGCCAGCAGCTTAAGGGGAACAGGGCGAGGAAACACCATATATTTT. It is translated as CASSLRGTGRGNTIYF.

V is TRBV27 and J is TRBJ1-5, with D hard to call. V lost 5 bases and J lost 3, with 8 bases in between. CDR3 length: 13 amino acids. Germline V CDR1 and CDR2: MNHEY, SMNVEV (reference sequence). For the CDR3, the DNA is TGTGCCAGCAGTACAGCGATCAATCAGCCCCAGCATTTT. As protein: CASSTAINQPQHF.

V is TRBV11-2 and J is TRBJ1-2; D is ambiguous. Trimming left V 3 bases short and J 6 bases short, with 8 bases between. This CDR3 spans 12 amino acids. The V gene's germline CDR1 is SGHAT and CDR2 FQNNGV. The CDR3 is CASSFVGDGYTF. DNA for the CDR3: TGTGCCAGCAGCTTCGTGGGAGATGGCTACACCTTC. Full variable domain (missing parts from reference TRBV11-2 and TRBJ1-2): EAGVAQSPRYKIIEKRQSVAFWCNPISGHATLYWYQQILGQGPKLLIQFQNNGVVDDSQLPKDRFSAERLKGVDSTLKIQPAKLEDSAVYLCASSFVGDGYTFGSGTRLTVV.

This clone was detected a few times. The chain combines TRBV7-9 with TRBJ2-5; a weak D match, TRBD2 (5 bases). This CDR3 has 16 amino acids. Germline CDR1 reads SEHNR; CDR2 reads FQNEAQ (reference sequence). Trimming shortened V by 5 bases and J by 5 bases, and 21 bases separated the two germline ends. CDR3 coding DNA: TGTGCCAGCAGCAGGCTAATCGGGGTAACAAGCGAGACCCAGTACTTC. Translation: CASSRLIGVTSETQYF.

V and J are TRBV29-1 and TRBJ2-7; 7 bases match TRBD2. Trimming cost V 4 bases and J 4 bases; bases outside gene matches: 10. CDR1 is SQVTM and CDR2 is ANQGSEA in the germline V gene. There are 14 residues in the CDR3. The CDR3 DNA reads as TGCAGCGTTGTCGTAGGCGGGAGAACATACGAGCAGTACTTC. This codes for CSVVVGGRTYEQYF.

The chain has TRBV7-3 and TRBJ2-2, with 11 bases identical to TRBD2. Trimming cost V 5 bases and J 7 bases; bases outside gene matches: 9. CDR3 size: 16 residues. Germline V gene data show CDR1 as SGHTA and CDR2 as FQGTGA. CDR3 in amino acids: CASSLSGRARGGELFF. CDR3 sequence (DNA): TGTGCCAGCAGCCTTAGCGGGAGGGCCAGAGGCGGGGAGCTGTTTTTT. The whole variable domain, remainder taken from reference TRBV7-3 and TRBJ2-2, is GAGVSQTPSNKVTEKGKYVELRCDPISGHTALYWYRQSLGQGPEFLIYFQGTGAADDSGLPNDRFFAVRPEGSVSTLKIQRTERGDSAVYLCASSLSGRARGGELFFGEGSRLTVL.

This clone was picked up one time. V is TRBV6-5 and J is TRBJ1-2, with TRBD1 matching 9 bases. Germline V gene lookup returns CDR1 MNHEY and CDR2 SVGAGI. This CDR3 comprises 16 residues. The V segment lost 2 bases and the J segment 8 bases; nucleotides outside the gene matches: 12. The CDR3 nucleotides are TGTGCCAGCAGTTACGCCCCGGGACAGGGTTCGAGAGGCTACACCTTC. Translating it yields CASSYAPGQGSRGYTF.

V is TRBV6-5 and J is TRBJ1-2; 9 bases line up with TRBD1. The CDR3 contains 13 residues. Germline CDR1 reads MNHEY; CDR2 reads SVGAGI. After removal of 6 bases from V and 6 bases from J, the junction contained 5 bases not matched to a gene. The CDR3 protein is CASSTGTGNGYTF. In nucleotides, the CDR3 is TGTGCCAGCAGCACCGGGACAGGGAATGGCTACACCTTC.

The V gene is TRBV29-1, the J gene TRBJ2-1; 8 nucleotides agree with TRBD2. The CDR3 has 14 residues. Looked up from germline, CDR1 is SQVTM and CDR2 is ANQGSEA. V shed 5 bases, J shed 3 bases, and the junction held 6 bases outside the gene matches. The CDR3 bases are TGCAGCGTTCGGGGACTAGGATTCTACAATGAGCAGTTCTTC. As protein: CSVRGLGFYNEQFF.

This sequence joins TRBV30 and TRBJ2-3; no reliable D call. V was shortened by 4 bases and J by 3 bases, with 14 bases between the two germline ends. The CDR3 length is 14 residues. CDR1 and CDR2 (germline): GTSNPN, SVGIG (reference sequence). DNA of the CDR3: TGTGCCTGGAACCTATATCACGAAACAGATACGCAGTATTTT. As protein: CAWNLYHETDTQYF.

This CDR3 is CASSLALGYTGELFF. CDR3 sequence (DNA): TGTGCCAGCAGCTTAGCGTTGGGTTACACCGGGGAGCTGTTTTTT. V usage is TRBV7-9 and J usage is TRBJ2-2; D is ambiguous. V gave up 0 bases and J gave up 3 bases, with 8 bases separating them. This CDR3 contains 15 residues. CDR1 is SEHNR and CDR2 is FQNEAQ in the germline V gene (reference sequence).

The CDR3 DNA reads as TGTGCCTGGAAAGGACAGGGGCTAGCGGCCCAGTACTTC. It yields the protein CAWKGQGLAAQYF. The chain couples TRBV30 to TRBJ2-5; TRBD1 matches at 9 bases. Germline-derived CDR1 and CDR2 are GTSNPN and SVGIG (reference sequence). The CDR3 is 13 residues long. The V and J ends lost 4 bases and 9 bases, in that order; junction bases with no gene match: 9.

CDR3 in amino acids: CSIQQDSNQPQHF. CDR3 coding DNA: TGCAGCATCCAGCAAGATAGCAATCAGCCCCAGCATTTT. This sequence joins TRBV29-1 and TRBJ1-5; D unclear. Trimming pared 8 bases from V and 0 bases from J, leaving 11 bases between. The CDR3 consists of 13 residues. Germline lookup yields CDR1 SQVTM and CDR2 ANQGSEA.

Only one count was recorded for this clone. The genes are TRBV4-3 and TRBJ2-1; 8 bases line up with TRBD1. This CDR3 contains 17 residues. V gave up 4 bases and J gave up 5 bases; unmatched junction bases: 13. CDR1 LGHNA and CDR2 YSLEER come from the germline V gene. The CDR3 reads CASSLGGPGGANNEQFF. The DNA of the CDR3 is TGCGCCAGCAGCCTGGGAGGACCAGGGGGCGCCAACAATGAGCAGTTCTTC.

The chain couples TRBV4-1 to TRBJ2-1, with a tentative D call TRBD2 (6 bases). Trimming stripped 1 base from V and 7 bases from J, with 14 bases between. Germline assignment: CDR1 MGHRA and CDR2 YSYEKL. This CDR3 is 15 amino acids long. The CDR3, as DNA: TGCGCCAGCAGCCAAGTACCGGGAGTTAGGAATGAGCAGTTCTTC. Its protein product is CASSQVPGVRNEQFF.

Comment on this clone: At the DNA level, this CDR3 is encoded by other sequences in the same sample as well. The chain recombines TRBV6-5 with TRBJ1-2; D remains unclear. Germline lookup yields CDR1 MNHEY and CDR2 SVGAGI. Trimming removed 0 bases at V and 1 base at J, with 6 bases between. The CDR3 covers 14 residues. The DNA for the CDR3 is TGTGCCAGCAGTTACTCGGGGTTTAACTATGGCTACACCTTC. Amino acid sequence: CASSYSGFNYGYTF.